A single sample gave rise to the 4 T cell receptor beta chains below, sequenced in a study of cytomegalovirus exposure and HLA in healthy donors. 60 Vbeta and 13 Jbeta primers were used in PCR. Assay used: immunoSEQ multiplex PCR; TCRdb lists only in-frame clones, some missing. The sample includes about 190,000 clones, about 89% of them seen just once. Sequencing was carried out using PBMCs. All receptors come from a man aged 25 to 40 in good health and CMV-seronegative.

The chain recombines TRBV10-2 with TRBJ2-7, with 9 positions matching TRBD2. The germline V gene has CDR1 WSHSY and CDR2 SAAADI. J gave up 5 bases and V 10 bases, and 9 bases lay outside the gene matches. The CDR3 totals 13 residues. CDR3 bases: TGCGCCACTAGGAGCGGGGGGAGCGACGAGCAGTACTTC. It yields the protein CATRSGGSDEQYF.

The chain joins TRBV28 to TRBJ2-5; maybe TRBD2 (6 bases). CDR1 and CDR2 (germline): MDHEN, SYDVKM. The CDR3 spans 15 residues. Trimming removed 5 bases at V and 2 bases at J, with 15 bases between. DNA for the CDR3: TGTGCCAGCAGTCCCTCGCGGGGCAGACAAGAGACCCAGTACTTC. This sequence encodes CASSPSRGRQETQYF.

The chain employs TRBV6-5 and TRBJ2-5, with TRBD2 matching over 14 bases. The CDR3 runs 15 residues. Looked up from germline, CDR1 is MNHEY and CDR2 is SVGAGI. V dropped 8 bases and J dropped 5; count of bases not matched to a gene: 7. The CDR3 sequence is CASWRLAGGRETQYF. The CDR3 nucleotides read TGTGCCAGCTGGAGACTAGCGGGAGGGCGGGAGACCCAGTACTTC.

The V gene is TRBV19, the J gene TRBJ1-2; D perhaps matches TRBD1 (6 bases). CDR1 and CDR2 from the germline V gene are LNHDA and SQIVND (reference sequence). Trimming removed 3 bases from V and 4 bases from J, with 15 bases in between. The CDR3 is made up of 15 amino acids. CDR3 amino acids: CASSIQGLGAYGYTF. In nucleotides, the CDR3 is TGTGCCAGTAGTATTCAGGGGCTTGGGGCCTATGGCTACACCTTC. Variable domain in full (rest from reference TRBV19 and TRBJ1-2): DGGITQSPKYLFRKEGQNVTLSCEQNLNHDAMYWYRQDPGQGLRLIYYSQIVNDFQKGDIAEGYSVSREKKESFPLTVTSAQKNPTAFYLCASSIQGLGAYGYTFGSGTRLTVV.